This T cell receptor beta chain was identified during a study of CD8 T cells in ankylosing spondylitis. General study findings and limits: Ankylosing spondylitis blood appeared to be characterized by a TCR beta motif of roughly eight highly homologous variants.

This clonotype was seen a handful of times. Its specificity is not known. TCRdb re-called the 5' RACE reads with MiXCR, one entry per CDR3 protein. The data contain tens of thousands of distinct CDR3 sequences, around 25% of them singletons. This CDR3 region has 15 residues. CDR1 and CDR2 from the germline V gene are SGHAT and FQNNGV. The ends were cut back, 3 bases at V and 7 bases at J, with 18 bases in the middle. This TCR was sampled from a male donor with ankylosing spondylitis or in good health (not recorded which). The genes are TRBV11-2 and TRBJ1-2; no firm D call. The sample comprised blood, either unsorted or a sorted T cell fraction (not recorded which). CDR3 loop: CASSFEIRRVGGYTF. CDR3 coding DNA: TGTGCCAGCAGCTTCGAGATCAGGCGGGTTGGTGGCTACACCTTC. Variable domain in full (rest from reference TRBV11-2 and TRBJ1-2): EAGVAQSPRYKIIEKRQSVAFWCNPISGHATLYWYQQILGQGPKLLIQFQNNGVVDDSQLPKDRFSAERLKGVDSTLKIQPAKLEDSAVYLCASSFEIRRVGGYTFGSGTRLTVV.